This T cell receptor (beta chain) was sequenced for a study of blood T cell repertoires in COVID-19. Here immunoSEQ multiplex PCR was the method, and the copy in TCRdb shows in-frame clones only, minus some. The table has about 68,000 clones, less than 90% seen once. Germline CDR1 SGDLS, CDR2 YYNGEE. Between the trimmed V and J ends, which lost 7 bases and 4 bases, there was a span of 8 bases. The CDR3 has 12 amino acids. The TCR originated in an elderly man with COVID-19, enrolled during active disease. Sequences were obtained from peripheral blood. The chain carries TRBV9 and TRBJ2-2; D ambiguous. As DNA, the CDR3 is TGTGCCAGCTCACCGGGCACCGGGGAGCTGTTTTTT. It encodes CASSPGTGELFF. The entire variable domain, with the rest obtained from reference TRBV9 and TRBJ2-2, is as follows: DSGVTQTPKHLITATGQRVTLRCSPRSGDLSVYWYQQSLDQGLQFLIQYYNGEERAKGNILERFSAQQFPDLHSELNLSSLELGDSALYFCASSPGTGELFFGEGSRLTVL.